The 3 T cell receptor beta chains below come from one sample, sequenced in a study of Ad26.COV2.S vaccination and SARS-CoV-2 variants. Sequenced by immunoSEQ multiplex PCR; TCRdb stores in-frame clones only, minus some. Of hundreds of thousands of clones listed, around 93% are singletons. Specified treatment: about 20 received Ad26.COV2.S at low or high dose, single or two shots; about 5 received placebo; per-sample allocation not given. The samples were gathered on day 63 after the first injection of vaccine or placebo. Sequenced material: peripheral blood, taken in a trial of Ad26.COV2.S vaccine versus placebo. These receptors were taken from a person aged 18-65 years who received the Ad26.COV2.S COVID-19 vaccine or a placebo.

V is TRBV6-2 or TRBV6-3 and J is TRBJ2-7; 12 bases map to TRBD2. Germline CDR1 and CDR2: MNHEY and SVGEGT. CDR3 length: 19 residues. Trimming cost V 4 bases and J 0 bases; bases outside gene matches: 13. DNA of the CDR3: TGTGCCAGCAGTTTTCGGCTAGCGGGGGGGCTTACAAGCTCCTACGAGCAGTACTTC. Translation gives CASSFRLAGGLTSSYEQYF.

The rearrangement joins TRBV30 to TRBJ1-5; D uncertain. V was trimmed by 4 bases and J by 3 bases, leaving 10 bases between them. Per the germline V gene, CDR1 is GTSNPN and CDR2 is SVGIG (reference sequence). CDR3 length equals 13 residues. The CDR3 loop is CAWNEVVNQPQHF. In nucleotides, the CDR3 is TGTGCCTGGAATGAGGTAGTCAATCAGCCCCAGCATTTT.

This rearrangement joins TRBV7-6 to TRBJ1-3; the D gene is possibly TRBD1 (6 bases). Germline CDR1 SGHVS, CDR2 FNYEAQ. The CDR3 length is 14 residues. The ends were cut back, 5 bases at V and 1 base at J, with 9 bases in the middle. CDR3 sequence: CASSRGGSGNTIYF. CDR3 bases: TGTGCCAGCAGCCGAGGGGGTTCTGGAAACACCATATATTTT.